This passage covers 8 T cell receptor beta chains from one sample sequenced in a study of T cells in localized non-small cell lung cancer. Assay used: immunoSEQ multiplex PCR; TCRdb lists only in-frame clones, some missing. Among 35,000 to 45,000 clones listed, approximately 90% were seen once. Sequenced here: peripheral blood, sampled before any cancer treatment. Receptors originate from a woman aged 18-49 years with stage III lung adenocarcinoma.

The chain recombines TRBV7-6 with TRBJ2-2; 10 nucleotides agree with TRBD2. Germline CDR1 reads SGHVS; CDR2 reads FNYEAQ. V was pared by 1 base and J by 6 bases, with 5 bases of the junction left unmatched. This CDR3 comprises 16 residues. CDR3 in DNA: TGTGCCAGCAGCTTAGGTCCAGCGGGGGGGCCCGGGGAGCTGTTTTTT. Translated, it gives CASSLGPAGGPGELFF. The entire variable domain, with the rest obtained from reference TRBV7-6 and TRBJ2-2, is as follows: GAGVSQSPRYKVTKRGQDVALRCDPISGHVSLYWYRQALGQGPEFLTYFNYEAQQDKSGLPNDRFSAERPEGSISTLTIQRTEQRDSAMYRCASSLGPAGGPGELFFGEGSRLTVL.

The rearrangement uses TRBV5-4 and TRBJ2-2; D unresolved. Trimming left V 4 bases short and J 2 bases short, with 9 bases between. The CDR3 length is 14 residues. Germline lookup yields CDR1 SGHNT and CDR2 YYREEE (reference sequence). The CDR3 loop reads CASSKHANTGELFF. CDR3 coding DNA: TGTGCCAGCAGCAAACACGCTAACACCGGGGAGCTGTTTTTT. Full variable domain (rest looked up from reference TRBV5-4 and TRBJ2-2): ETGVTQSPTHLIKTRGQQVTLRCSSQSGHNTVSWYQQALGQGPQFIFQYYREEENGRGNFPPRFSGLQFPNYSSELNVNALELDDSALYLCASSKHANTGELFFGEGSRLTVL.

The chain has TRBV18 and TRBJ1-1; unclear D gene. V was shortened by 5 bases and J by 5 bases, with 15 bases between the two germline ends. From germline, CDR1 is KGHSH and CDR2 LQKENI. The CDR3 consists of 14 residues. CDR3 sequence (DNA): TGTGCCAGCTCAGCAACGGGCGGCCGAACTGAAGCTTTCTTT. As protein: CASSATGGRTEAFF. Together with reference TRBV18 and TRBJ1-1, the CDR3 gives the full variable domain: NAGVMQNPRHLVRRRGQEARLRCSPMKGHSHVYWYRQLPEEGLKFMVYLQKENIIDESGMPKERFSAEFPKEGPSILRIQQVVRGDSAAYFCASSATGGRTEAFFGQGTRLTVV.

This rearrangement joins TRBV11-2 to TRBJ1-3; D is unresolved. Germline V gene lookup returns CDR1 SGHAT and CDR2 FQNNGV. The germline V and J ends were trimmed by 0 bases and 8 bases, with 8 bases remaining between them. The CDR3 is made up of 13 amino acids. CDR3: CASSLDFGDTIYF. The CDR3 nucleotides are TGTGCCAGCAGCTTAGACTTTGGGGACACCATATATTTT. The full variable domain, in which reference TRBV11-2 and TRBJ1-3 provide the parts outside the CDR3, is EAGVAQSPRYKIIEKRQSVAFWCNPISGHATLYWYQQILGQGPKLLIQFQNNGVVDDSQLPKDRFSAERLKGVDSTLKIQPAKLEDSAVYLCASSLDFGDTIYFGEGSWLTVV.

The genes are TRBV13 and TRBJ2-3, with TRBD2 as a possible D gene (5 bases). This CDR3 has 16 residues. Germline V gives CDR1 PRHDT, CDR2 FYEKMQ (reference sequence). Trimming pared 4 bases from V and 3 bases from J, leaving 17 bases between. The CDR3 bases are TGTGCCAGCAGCTCTCGCGAGAGGGTGACGACAGATACGCAGTATTTT. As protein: CASSSRERVTTDTQYF.

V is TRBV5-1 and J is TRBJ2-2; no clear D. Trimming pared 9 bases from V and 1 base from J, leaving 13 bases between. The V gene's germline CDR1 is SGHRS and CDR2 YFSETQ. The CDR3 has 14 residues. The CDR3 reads CATQQTGNTGELFF. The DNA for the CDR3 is TGCGCCACCCAGCAAACTGGGAACACCGGGGAGCTGTTTTTT.

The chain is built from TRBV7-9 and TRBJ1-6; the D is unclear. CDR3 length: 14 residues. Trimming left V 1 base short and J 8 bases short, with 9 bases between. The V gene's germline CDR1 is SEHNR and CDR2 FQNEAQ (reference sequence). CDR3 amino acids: CASSLGGLDSPLHF. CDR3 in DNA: TGTGCCAGCAGCTTAGGAGGGCTGGATTCACCCCTCCACTTT.

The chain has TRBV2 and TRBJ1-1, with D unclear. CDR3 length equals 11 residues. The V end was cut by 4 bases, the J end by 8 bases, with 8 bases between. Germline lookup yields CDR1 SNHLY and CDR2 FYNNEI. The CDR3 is CASSVVREAFF. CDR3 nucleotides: TGTGCCAGCAGTGTTGTTAGGGAAGCTTTCTTT. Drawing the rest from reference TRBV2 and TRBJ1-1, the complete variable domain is EPEVTQTPSHQVTQMGQEVILRCVPISNHLYFYWYRQILGQKVEFLVSFYNNEISEKSEIFDDQFSVERPDGSNFTLKIRSTKLEDSAMYFCASSVVREAFFGQGTRLTVV.